This is a list of T cell receptor beta chains from one sample in a study of T cell responses to AZD1222 COVID-19 vaccine. Repertoires were generated with immunoSEQ multiplex PCR, while TCRdb's copy carries only in-frame clones and drops some. The table records roughly 110,000 clones, roughly 89% of them present only once. The material sequenced was peripheral blood, taken on day 0 of AZD1222 vaccination. The source of these receptors is an adult in good health. Both conserved end residues are trimmed from each CDR3. Fields, in order: J gene, V gene, clone size, CDR3 length, CDR3 protein. Only part of the rows carry a size: once, few, many, or a class if the clone is expanded.

>TRBJ2-3|TRBV30|NA|14
ALSASGSPSTDTQY
>TRBJ1-2|TRBV14|NA|14
ASSQVQPGPGVRYT
>TRBJ1-3|TRBV2|NA|11
ASSSGTGNTIY
>TRBJ2-2|TRBV11-2|NA|14
ASSFQTSGLTGELF
>TRBJ2-1|TRBV29-1|few|14
SVQSRQGVAYNEQF
>TRBJ2-7|TRBV3-1/TRBV3-2|NA|13
ASSQGDRADYEQY
>TRBJ1-3|TRBV3-1/TRBV3-2|NA|15
ASSLLGGGLSGNTIY
>TRBJ2-2|TRBV25-1|once|13
ASNPIGGRTGELF
>TRBJ2-2|TRBV2|NA|10
ASSEAFGELF
>TRBJ2-1|TRBV6-5|NA|11
ASRDRVGNEQF
>TRBJ2-1|TRBV28|once|13
ASSGLLAGGTRGF
>TRBJ2-1|TRBV24-1|NA|17
ATSDSSGRAGSTYNEQF
>TRBJ2-2|TRBV11-2|NA|15
ASSLGRASGSSGELF
>TRBJ1-2|TRBV6-1|NA|9
ASSEHYGYT